This is a list of T cell receptor beta chains from one sample in a study of blood T cell repertoires in COVID-19. TCRdb's table, derived via immunoSEQ multiplex PCR, lists solely in-frame clones and lacks some. The sample holds roughly 250,000 clones, 65% to 90% seen once. What was sequenced was peripheral blood. Receptors were obtained from a woman in her seventies with acute or convalescent COVID-19. Each CDR3 is given with its conserved first and last residue. D genes are given only for firm matches. Expanded clones are given a class, and other clones once, few, many or no size at all.

NA	TRBV5-6	TRBD1	TRBJ1-3	TGTGCCAGCAGCTTGGTGGGACAGGGACGAGACTCTGGAAACACCATATATTTT	CASSLVGQGRDSGNTIYF
NA	TRBV7-2	TRBD2	TRBJ2-1	TGTGCCAGCAGCCATCGTGGCGGGGGGGCCTACAATGAGCAGTTCTTC	CASSHRGGGAYNEQFF
NA	TRBV5-6	TRBD2	TRBJ2-7	TGTGCCAGCAGCTCCGGGGGGATTCGGCCCTACGAGCAGTACTTC	CASSSGGIRPYEQYF
NA	TRBV10-1	TRBD1	TRBJ1-1	TGCGCCAGCAGTGAGTCGATGGGACAGGCGAACACTGAAGCTTTCTTT	CASSESMGQANTEAFF
NA	TRBV7-2	TRBD2	TRBJ2-4	TGTGCCAGCAGCTTAGGGGGACTAGCGGGGGCCGTGTCGTACTTC	CASSLGGLAGAVSYF
NA	TRBV6-5	TRBD1	TRBJ1-2	TGTGCCAGCCGGGACAGTAGCTATGGCTACACCTTC	CASRDSSYGYTF
NA	TRBV9	NA	TRBJ1-1	TGTGCCAGCAGCGCAGTGGGGCGGATGGGCTCTGAAGCTTTCTTT	CASSAVGRMGSEAFF
NA	TRBV30	TRBD1	TRBJ1-1	TGTGCCTGGATCGGGACAGGGGCCTGGGCTTTCTTT	CAWIGTGAWAFF
NA	TRBV6-5	TRBD1	TRBJ2-7	TGTGCCAGCAGTTACGCGGACAGGGGGCCCTACGAGCAGTACTTC	CASSYADRGPYEQYF
once	TRBV6-1	NA	TRBJ1-3	TGTGCCAGCAGTGAGTCAGTTCCTGGAAACACCATATATTTT	CASSESVPGNTIYF
NA	TRBV7-9	NA	TRBJ1-1	TGTGCCAGCAGCTTTGACAGTCCGAACACTGAAGCTTTCTTT	CASSFDSPNTEAFF
NA	TRBV10-1	NA	TRBJ2-2	TGCGCCAGCCGGAGAGACACCGGGGAGCTGTTTTTT	CASRRDTGELFF
NA	TRBV25-1	NA	TRBJ2-5	TGTGCCAGCAGGGTGTCGGGGGAAGAGACCCAGTACTTC	CASRVSGEETQYF
NA	TRBV7-6	NA	TRBJ2-2	TGTGCCAGCAGCCATATTAGAGGACAGAACACCGGGGAGCTGTTTTTT	CASSHIRGQNTGELFF
few	TRBV2	TRBD1	TRBJ1-6	TGTGCCACCAGGGGACAGGGGAATTCACCCCTCCACTTT	CATRGQGNSPLHF
NA	TRBV12-3/TRBV12-4	NA	TRBJ2-1	TGTGCCAGCAGTTTAGAAAAGCAGCAGTTCTTC	CASSLEKQQFF
NA	TRBV5-4	NA	TRBJ1-6	TGTGCCAGCAGCTTGGCTCAGGGCGGTTCACCCCTCCACTTT	CASSLAQGGSPLHF
NA	TRBV28	TRBD1	TRBJ2-2	TGTGCCAGCGGGACAGGGATCGGGGAGCTGTTTTTT	CASGTGIGELFF
NA	TRBV9	NA	TRBJ1-3	TGTGCCAGCAGCCTGGGAGGAAGGGTCGGTGGAAACACCATATATTTT	CASSLGGRVGGNTIYF
NA	TRBV7-2	TRBD1	TRBJ1-4	TGTGCCAGCAGCTTAAGTTCAGGGGGGCAGGGAAAACTGTTTTTT	CASSLSSGGQGKLFF
NA	TRBV2	TRBD1	TRBJ1-1	TGTGCCAGCTTGTCGGACAGGGCCACTGAAGCTTTCTTT	CASLSDRATEAFF
NA	TRBV6-2/TRBV6-3	TRBD2	TRBJ2-1	TGTGCCAGCAGTTCGACTAGCGGGGGCTACAATGAGCAGTTCTTC	CASSSTSGGYNEQFF
NA	TRBV10-3	TRBD1	TRBJ1-1	TGTGCCATCAGACCGGGACAGGGATCTGAAGCTTTCTTT	CAIRPGQGSEAFF
NA	TRBV3-1/TRBV3-2	TRBD1	TRBJ1-6	TGTGCCAGCAGCCTGGACAGGGTAGAATCACCCCTCCACTTT	CASSLDRVESPLHF
NA	TRBV6-5	TRBD1	TRBJ1-2	TGTGCCAGCAGTCCTACAGGGGGGAGTAACTATGGCTACACCTTC	CASSPTGGSNYGYTF
NA	TRBV5-6	TRBD1	TRBJ1-2	TGTGCCAGCAGCTTGGGTCAGGGGGCGCTTGGCTACACCTTC	CASSLGQGALGYTF
NA	TRBV6-1	NA	TRBJ1-1	TGTGCCAGCAGTGATTCCGGGATACCTCCCGAAGCTTTCTTT	CASSDSGIPPEAFF
NA	TRBV4-2	NA	TRBJ2-2	TGTGCCAGCAGCTCGGGACTCACGAACACCGGGGAGCTGTTTTTT	CASSSGLTNTGELFF
NA	TRBV4-2	NA	TRBJ1-6	TGTGCCAGCAGCCTCGGGACTTCAGGGCGGTCTTCACCCCTCCACTTT	CASSLGTSGRSSPLHF
NA	TRBV30	NA	TRBJ2-3	TGTGCCTGGAGTGTATCCCGGGAGTTAGATACGCAGTATTTT	CAWSVSRELDTQYF
NA	TRBV7-2	TRBD2	TRBJ2-5	TGTGCCAGCAGCTTAGCGCGTAGTAGCGGGGAGACCCAGTACTTC	CASSLARSSGETQYF
once	TRBV7-2	NA	TRBJ1-3	TGTGCCAGCAGTCCGACAGGTATCTCTGGAAACACCATATATTTT	CASSPTGISGNTIYF
NA	TRBV6-2/TRBV6-3	NA	TRBJ1-2	TGTGCCAGCAGTTACTCTCAGGGCCCCTACACCTTC	CASSYSQGPYTF
NA	TRBV7-8	NA	TRBJ2-7	TGTGCCAGCAGCCTCCCCGATCCCGGCTACGAGCAGTACTTC	CASSLPDPGYEQYF
NA	TRBV11-3	TRBD2	TRBJ2-1	TGTGCCAGCAGCTTAGATAGCGGGGGGGCCTCTGAGCAGTTCTTC	CASSLDSGGASEQFF
NA	TRBV9	TRBD1	TRBJ1-1	TGTGCCAGCAGCGTAACCCCCACCGACAGGGGGGTTGAAGCTTTCTTT	CASSVTPTDRGVEAFF
NA	TRBV9	NA	TRBJ2-1	TGTGCCAGCAGCGGGGGGCTGACCTACAATGAGCAGTTCTTC	CASSGGLTYNEQFF
NA	TRBV5-6	TRBD1	TRBJ1-1	TGTGCCAGCAGTCGTACAGGGGTCTACACTGAAGCTTTCTTT	CASSRTGVYTEAFF
NA	TRBV6-2/TRBV6-3	TRBD1	TRBJ1-2	TGTGCCAGCAGCCGGACAGGAAACTATGGCTACACCTTC	CASSRTGNYGYTF
NA	TRBV4-1	TRBD2	TRBJ2-3	TGCGCCAGCAGCCAGGAACCTGGGACTAGCGGGGCCCTTTCGCAGTATTTT	CASSQEPGTSGALSQYF
NA	TRBV28	TRBD1	TRBJ2-3	TGTGCCAGCAGAAGACAGGGTTTGACAGATACGCAGTATTTT	CASRRQGLTDTQYF
few	TRBV27	NA	TRBJ1-5	TGTGCCAGCAGCACTAACCAGGGTACCCATCAGCCCCAGCATTTT	CASSTNQGTHQPQHF
NA	TRBV4-3	NA	TRBJ1-6	TGCGCCAGCAGCCAAGACTGGGGAGCCTCTTCACCCCTCCACTTT	CASSQDWGASSPLHF